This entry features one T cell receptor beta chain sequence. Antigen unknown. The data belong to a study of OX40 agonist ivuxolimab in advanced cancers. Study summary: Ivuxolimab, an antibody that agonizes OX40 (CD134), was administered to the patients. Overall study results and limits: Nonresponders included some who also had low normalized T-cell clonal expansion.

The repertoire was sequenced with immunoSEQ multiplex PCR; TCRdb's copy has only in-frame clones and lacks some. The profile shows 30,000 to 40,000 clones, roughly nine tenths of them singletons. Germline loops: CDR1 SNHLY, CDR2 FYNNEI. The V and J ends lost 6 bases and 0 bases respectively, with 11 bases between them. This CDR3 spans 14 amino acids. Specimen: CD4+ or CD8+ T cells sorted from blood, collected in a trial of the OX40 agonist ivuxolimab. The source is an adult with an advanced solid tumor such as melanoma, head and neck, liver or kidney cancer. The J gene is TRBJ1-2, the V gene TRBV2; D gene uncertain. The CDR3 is CASRRSESNYGYTF. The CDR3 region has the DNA TGTGCCAGCAGGCGGTCAGAGTCTAACTATGGCTACACCTTC.